This T cell receptor beta chain was sequenced for a study of T cell repertoires in cytomegalovirus infection. The overall study: Through public TCR beta signatures, both CMV infection and matching HLA type were indicated. Study findings and constraints: HLA-C-restricted TCR beta clonotypes specific for CMV led the ex vivo response. Cumulative public TCR beta family frequency identified CMV carriers with the relevant HLA.

This clonotype was recorded a few times. Its antigen is not known. Using its own MiXCR run on the reads, TCRdb lists one record per CDR3 protein. The repertoire holds about 480,000 distinct CDR3 sequences, with more than 30% as singletons. Per the germline V gene, CDR1 is SEHNR and CDR2 is FQNEAQ (reference sequence). The ends were cut back, 5 bases at V and 5 bases at J, with 13 bases in the middle. The CDR3 extends over 14 amino acids. The chain is built from TRBV7-9 and TRBJ2-1; D remains unclear. Here the sequenced sample was cultured PBMCs, taken from culture after CMV antigen stimulation. This TCR derives from a human donor in good health (CMV status not recorded). Some clones in this sample may be carry-over from other donors' samples. CDR3 DNA sequence: TGTGCCAGCAGCCCCTATTCCGGCGACAATGAGCAGTTCTTC. Encoded protein: CASSPYSGDNEQFF.